This TCR beta chain was retrieved from a study of Tregs in tolerant kidney transplant recipients. Study-wide background: Mixed chimerism was transient after nonmyeloablative marrow transplants from related graft donors.

Data came from immunoSEQ multiplex PCR; TCRdb stores just in-frame clones and leaves some out. Among about 83,000 clones, more than 95% were seen once, and the ten largest hold about 0.5%. CD4+CD25+CD127- Tregs, CD4+CD25- non-Tregs, CD4 and CD8 cells were sorted. Germline CDR1 SGHRS, CDR2 YFSETQ. The CDR3 is 11 amino acids. V was pared by 3 bases and J by 10 bases, with 8 bases between. The chain couples TRBV5-1 to TRBJ2-1, with D tentatively TRBD2 (6 bases). Source: CD4+ T cells from blood, taken before the transplant. This TCR was sampled from a human donor who received a combined kidney and bone marrow transplant. The CDR3, as DNA: TGCGCCAGCAGCTCGGCGGGGGAGCAGTTCTTC. Protein sequence: CASSSAGEQFF.